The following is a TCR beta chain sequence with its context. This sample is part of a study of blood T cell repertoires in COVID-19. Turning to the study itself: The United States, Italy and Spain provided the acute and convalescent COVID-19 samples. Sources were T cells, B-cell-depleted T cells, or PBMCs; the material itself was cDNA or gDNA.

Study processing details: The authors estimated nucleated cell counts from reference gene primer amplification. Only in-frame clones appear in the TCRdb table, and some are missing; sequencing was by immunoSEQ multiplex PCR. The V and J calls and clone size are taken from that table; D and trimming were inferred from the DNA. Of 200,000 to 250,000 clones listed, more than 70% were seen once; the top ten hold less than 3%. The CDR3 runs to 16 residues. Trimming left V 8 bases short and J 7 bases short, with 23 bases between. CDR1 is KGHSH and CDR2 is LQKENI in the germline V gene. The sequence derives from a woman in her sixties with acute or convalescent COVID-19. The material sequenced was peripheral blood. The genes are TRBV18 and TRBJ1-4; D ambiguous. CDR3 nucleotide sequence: TGTGCCAGCCGCCCCATCCACTCGGGGTCCGGTGAAAAACTGTTTTTT. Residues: CASRPIHSGSGEKLFF.